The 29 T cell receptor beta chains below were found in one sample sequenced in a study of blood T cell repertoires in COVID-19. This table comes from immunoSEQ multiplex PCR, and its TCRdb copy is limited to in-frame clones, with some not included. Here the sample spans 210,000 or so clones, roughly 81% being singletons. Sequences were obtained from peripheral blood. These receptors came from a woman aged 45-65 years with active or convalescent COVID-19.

As DNA, the CDR3 is TGTGCCAGCAGCCGGGACAGCTTTGGAACTGAAGCTTTCTTT. As protein: CASSRDSFGTEAFF. The V call is TRBV28, the J call TRBJ1-1, with 7 bases identical to TRBD1. CDR1 and CDR2 (germline): MDHEN, SYDVKM. J lost 5 bases, V lost 6 bases, and 9 bases had no gene match. The CDR3 totals 14 residues.

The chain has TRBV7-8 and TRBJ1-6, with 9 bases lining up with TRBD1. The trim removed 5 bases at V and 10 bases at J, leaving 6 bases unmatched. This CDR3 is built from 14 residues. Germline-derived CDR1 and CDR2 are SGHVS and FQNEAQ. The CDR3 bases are TGTGCCAGCAGCGTGGGGACAGGGCTCTCACCCCTCCACTTT. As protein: CASSVGTGLSPLHF.

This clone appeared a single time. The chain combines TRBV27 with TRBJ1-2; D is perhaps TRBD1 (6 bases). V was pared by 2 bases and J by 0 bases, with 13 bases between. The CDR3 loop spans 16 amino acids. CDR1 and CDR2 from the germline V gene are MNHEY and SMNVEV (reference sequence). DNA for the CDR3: TGTGCCAGCAGTTTAGTGCAGGGGAATCCTAACTATGGCTACACCTTC. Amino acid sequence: CASSLVQGNPNYGYTF.

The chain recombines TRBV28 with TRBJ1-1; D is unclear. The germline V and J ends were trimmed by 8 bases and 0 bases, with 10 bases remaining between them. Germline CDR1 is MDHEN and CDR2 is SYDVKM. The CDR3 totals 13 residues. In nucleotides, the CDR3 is TGTGCCAGCCGATCCGCAGTGAACACTGAAGCTTTCTTT. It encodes CASRSAVNTEAFF.

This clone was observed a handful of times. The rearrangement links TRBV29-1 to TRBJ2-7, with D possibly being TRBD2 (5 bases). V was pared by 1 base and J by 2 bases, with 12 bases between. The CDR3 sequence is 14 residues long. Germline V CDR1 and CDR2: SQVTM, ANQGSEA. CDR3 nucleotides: TGCAGCGTTGAAGTAGGCGGGCCCGCCTACGAGCAGTACTTC. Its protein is CSVEVGGPAYEQYF.

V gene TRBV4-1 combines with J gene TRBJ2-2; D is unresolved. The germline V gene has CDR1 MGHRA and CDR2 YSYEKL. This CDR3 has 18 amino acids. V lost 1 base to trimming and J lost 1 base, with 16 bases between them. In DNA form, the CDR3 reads TGCGCCAGCAGCCAAGGATCGGCAGCGCTTAGGAACACCGGGGAGCTGTTTTTT. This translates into CASSQGSAALRNTGELFF.

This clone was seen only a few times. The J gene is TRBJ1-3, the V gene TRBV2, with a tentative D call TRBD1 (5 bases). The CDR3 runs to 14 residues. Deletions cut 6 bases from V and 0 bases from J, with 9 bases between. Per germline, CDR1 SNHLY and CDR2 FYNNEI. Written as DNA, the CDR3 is TGTGCCAGCAGGGGACTCAGCTCTGGAAACACCATATATTTT. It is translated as CASRGLSSGNTIYF.

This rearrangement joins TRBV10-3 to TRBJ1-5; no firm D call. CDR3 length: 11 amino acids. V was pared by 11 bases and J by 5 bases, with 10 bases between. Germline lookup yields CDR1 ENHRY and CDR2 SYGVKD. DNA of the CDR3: TGTGCCCCTTTTGAGGATCAGCCCCAGCATTTT. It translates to CAPFEDQPQHF.

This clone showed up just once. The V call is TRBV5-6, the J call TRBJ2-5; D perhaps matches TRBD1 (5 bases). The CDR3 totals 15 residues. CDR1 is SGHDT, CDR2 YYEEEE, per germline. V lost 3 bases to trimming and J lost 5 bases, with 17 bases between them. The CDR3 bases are TGTGCCAGCAGCTCCCCCTCCGGCAGGGCTGAGACCCAGTACTTC. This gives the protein CASSSPSGRAETQYF.

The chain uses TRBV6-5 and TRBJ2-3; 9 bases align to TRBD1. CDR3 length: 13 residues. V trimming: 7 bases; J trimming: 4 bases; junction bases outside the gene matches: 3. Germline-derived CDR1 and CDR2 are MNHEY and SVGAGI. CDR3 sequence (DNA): TGTGCCAGCACCCGGGACAGGGCAGATACGCAGTATTTT. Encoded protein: CASTRDRADTQYF.

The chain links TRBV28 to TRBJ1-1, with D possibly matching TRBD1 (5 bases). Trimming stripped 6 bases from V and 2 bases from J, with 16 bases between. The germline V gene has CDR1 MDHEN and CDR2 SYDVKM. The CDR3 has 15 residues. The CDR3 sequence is CASREWTSYNTEAFF. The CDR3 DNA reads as TGTGCCAGCAGGGAATGGACATCCTATAACACTGAAGCTTTCTTT.

DNA of the CDR3: TGTGCCGTAGGGACTAGCGGGACGTACAATGAGCAGTTCTTC. It specifies CAVGTSGTYNEQFF. The chain links TRBV28 to TRBJ2-1; 13 bases align to TRBD2. Germline loops: CDR1 MDHEN, CDR2 SYDVKM. J was trimmed by 4 bases and V by 11 bases; bases with no gene match: 5. The length of the CDR3 is 14 residues.

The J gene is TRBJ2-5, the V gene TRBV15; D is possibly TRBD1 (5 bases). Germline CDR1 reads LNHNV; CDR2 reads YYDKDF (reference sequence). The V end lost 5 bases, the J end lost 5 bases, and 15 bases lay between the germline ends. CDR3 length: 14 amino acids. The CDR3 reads CATSPPGLRETQYF. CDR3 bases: TGTGCCACCAGCCCCCCAGGGTTGAGGGAGACCCAGTACTTC.

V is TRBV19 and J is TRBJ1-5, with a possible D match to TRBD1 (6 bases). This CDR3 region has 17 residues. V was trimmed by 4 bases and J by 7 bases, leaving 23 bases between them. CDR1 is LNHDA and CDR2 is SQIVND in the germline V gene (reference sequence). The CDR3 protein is CASSKAGGLAGPQPQHF. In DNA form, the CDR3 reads TGTGCCAGTAGTAAGGCGGGGGGCCTCGCTGGTCCCCAGCCCCAGCATTTT. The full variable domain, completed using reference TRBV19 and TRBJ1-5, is DGGITQSPKYLFRKEGQNVTLSCEQNLNHDAMYWYRQDPGQGLRLIYYSQIVNDFQKGDIAEGYSVSREKKESFPLTVTSAQKNPTAFYLCASSKAGGLAGPQPQHFGDGTRLSIL.

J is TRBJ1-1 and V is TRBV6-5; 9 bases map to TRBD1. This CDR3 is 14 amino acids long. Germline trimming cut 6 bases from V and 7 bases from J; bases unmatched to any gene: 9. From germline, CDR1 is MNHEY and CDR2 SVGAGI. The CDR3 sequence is CASSGGQGFDEAFF. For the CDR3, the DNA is TGTGCCAGCAGCGGGGGACAGGGATTTGATGAAGCTTTCTTT.

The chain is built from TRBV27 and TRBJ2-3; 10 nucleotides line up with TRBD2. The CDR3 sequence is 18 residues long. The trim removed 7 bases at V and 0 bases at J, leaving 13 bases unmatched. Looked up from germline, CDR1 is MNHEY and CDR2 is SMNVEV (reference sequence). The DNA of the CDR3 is TGTGCCAGCACCTCGCGTCTAGCGGGGGCCCTTAGCACAGATACGCAGTATTTT. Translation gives CASTSRLAGALSTDTQYF.

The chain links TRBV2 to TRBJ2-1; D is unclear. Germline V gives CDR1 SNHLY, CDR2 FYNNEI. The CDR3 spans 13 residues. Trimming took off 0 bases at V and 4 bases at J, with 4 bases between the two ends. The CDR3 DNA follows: TGTGCCAGCAGTGAAGCCAGTTACAATGAGCAGTTCTTC. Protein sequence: CASSEASYNEQFF.

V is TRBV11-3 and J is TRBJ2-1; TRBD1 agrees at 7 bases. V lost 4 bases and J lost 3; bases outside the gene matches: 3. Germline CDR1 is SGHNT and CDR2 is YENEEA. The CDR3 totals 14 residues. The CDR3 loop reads CASSSRDSYNEQFF. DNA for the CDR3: TGTGCCAGCAGCTCGAGGGACAGCTACAATGAGCAGTTCTTC.

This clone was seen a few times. In DNA form, the CDR3 reads TGTGCCACCTCTAACTTCCCCCCTAATGGCTACACCTTC. Protein product: CATSNFPPNGYTF. The chain couples TRBV6-5 to TRBJ1-2; D call uncertain. The CDR3 loop spans 13 amino acids. Trimming left V 10 bases short and J 6 bases short, with 18 bases between. CDR1 is MNHEY and CDR2 is SVGAGI in the germline V gene.

The DNA for the CDR3 is TGTGCCAGCAGCCAAGATGACAGGGGGACTGAAAAACTGTTTTTT. Translation gives CASSQDDRGTEKLFF. The J gene is TRBJ1-4, the V gene TRBV3-1 (or the pseudogene TRBV3-2); the match to TRBD1 covers 9 bases. The CDR3 has 15 residues. After removal of 0 bases from V and 7 bases from J, the junction contained 3 bases not matched to a gene. Per germline, CDR1 LGHDT and CDR2 YNNKEL (reference sequence).

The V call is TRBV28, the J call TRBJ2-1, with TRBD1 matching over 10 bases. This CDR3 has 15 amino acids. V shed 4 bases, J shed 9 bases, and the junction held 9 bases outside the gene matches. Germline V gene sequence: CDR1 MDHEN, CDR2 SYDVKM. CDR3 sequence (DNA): TGTGCCAGCAGTTCCCCGGGACAGGGGATAGGTGAGCAGTTCTTC. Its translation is CASSSPGQGIGEQFF.

Written as DNA, the CDR3 is TGTGCCAGCAGTTGGGGACAGTCTGGAGGGGGCTACACCTTC. The encoded protein is CASSWGQSGGGYTF. The rearrangement uses TRBV6-5 and TRBJ1-2; 7 nucleotides match TRBD1. Germline loops: CDR1 MNHEY, CDR2 SVGAGI. After removal of 4 bases from V and 8 bases from J, the junction contained 10 bases not matched to a gene. The CDR3 extends over 14 amino acids.

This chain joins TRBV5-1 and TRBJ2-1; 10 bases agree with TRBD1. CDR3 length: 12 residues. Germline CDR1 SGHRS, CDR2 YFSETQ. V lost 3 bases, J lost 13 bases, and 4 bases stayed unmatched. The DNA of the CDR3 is TGCGCCAGCAGCTCTGGGACAGGGGAACAGTTCTTC. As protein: CASSSGTGEQFF.

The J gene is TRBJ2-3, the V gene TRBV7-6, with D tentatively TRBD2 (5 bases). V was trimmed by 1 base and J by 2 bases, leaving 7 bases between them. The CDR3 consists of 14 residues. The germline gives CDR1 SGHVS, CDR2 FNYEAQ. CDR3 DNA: TGTGCCAGCAGCTTAGAGAGGGTCACAGATACGCAGTATTTT. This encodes CASSLERVTDTQYF.

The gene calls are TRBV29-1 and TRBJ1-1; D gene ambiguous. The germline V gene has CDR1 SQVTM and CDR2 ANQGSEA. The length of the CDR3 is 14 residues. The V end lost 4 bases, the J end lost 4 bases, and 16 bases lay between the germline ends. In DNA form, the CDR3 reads TGCAGCGTTGGGCCCAGTGGTGCAACCACTGAAGCTTTCTTT. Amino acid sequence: CSVGPSGATTEAFF.

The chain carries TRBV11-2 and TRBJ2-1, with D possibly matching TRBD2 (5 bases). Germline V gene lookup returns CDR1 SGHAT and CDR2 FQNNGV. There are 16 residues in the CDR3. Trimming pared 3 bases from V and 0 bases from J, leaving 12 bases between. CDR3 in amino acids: CASSLLSGNSYNEQFF. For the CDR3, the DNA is TGTGCCAGCAGCTTGTTGAGCGGAAACTCCTACAATGAGCAGTTCTTC.

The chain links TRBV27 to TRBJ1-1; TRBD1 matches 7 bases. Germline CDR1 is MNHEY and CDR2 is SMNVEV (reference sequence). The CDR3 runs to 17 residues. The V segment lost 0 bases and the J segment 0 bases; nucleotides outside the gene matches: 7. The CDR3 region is CASSLSRPTGLNTEAFF. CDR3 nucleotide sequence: TGTGCCAGCAGTTTATCCCGCCCGACAGGGCTGAACACTGAAGCTTTCTTT.

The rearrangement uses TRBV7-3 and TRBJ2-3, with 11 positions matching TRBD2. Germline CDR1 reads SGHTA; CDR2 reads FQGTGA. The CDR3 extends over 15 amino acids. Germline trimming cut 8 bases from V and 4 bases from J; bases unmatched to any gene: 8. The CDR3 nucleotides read TGTGCCAGCGGCACTAGCGGGAGTTGGTCAGATACGCAGTATTTT. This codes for CASGTSGSWSDTQYF.

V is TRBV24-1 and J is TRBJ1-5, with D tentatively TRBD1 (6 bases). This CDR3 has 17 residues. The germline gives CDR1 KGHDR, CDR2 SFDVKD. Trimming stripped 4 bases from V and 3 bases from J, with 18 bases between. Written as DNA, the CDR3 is TGTGCCACCAGTGACTCTAGAACAGGGCCCCTCAATCAGCCCCAGCATTTT. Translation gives CATSDSRTGPLNQPQHF.